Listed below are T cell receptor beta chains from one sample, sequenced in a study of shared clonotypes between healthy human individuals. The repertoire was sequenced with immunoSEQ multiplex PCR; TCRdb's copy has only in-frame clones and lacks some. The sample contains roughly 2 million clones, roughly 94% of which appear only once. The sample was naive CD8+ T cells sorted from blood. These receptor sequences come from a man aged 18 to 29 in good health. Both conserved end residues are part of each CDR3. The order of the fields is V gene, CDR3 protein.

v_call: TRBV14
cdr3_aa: CASSQRATGRHEQYF

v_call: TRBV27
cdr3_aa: CASSASPGGEGVYEQYF

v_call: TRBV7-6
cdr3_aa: CASSQTGAGYTF

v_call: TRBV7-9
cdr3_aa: CASSLVGSGGLNEKLFF

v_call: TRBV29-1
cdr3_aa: CSVEDSPYGGGGFEQYF

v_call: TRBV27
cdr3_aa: CASSGLAGTDTQYF

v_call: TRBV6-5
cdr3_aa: CASSPGNTEAFF

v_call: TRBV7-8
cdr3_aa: CASSPKLGGVIDEQFF

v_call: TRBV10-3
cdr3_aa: CAISESGGADTQYF

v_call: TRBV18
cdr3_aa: CASSRDNYNEQFF

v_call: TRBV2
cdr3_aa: CASILTGSNEQFF

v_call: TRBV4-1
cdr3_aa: CASSQGGLAGDEQYF

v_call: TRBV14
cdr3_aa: CASSQEGTLGETQYF

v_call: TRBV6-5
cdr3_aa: CASSYEGREQYF

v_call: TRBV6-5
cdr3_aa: CASSSTSFEQFF

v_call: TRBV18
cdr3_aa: CASSPPPGQGTHEQYF

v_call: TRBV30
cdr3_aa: CAWSAPDSPSTDTQYF

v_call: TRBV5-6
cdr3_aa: CASSLEMSHYGYTF

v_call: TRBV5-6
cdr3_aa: CASKSGDSDYEQYF

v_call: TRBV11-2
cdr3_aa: CASSLVPAYEQYF

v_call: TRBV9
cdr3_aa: CASSEGGTASHEQYF

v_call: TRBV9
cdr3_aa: CASSAGTGEQYF

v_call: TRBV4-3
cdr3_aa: CASSQDRDFSYEQYF

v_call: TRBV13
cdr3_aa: CASSASGTSDYEQYF

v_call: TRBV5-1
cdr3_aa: CASSVIAGGRETQYF

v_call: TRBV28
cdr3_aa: CASSPPPRQTWTNTGELFF

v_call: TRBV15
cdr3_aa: CATSRVRGPLANVLTF

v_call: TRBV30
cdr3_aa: CAWSVFLVGTGRNGDGYTF

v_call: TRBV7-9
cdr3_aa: CASSLAGTAEQYF

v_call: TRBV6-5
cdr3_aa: CASTYGGTNYGYTF

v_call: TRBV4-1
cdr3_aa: CASSQVRRTGAYNEQFF

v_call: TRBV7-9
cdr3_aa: CASSFQELAGDSYEQYF

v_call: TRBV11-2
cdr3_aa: CASAVGGNEQFF

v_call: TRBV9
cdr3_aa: CASGLGAGPTDTQYF

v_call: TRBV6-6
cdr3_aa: CASSYGAGTQETQYF

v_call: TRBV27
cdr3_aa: CASSPSPGTGVTDTQYF

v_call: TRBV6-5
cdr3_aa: CASSWTSGTTDTQYF

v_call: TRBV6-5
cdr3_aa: CASSYSASNEQYF

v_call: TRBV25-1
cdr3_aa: CASSERTGRNEKLFF

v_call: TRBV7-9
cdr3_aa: CASSLGASGNNEQFF

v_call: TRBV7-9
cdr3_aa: CASSPELAEYNEQFF

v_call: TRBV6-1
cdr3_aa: CASSEGGGVIYGYTF

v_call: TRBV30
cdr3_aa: CAWSGLGQHDGGYAGELFF

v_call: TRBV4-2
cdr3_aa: CASSHQTGTGAFSSTDTQYF